This passage covers 30 T cell receptor beta chains from one sample sequenced in a study of cytomegalovirus exposure and HLA in healthy donors. PCR amplification relied on 60 Vbeta primers (plus 13 Jbeta primers). The data were produced by immunoSEQ multiplex PCR, yet TCRdb's version contains in-frame clones alone and is incomplete. The sample carries under 200,000 clones, 82% recorded once. Specimen: PBMCs. The receptors here all came from a girl between 5 and 17 years old in good health and CMV-seropositive.

This clone was seen only a few times. Germline is not matched at one junction end, which may reflect a read error. V gene TRBV7-7 combines with J gene TRBJ2-5; 9 positions match TRBD1. The CDR3 runs 13 residues. The germline gives CDR1 SSHAT, CDR2 FNYEAQ (reference sequence). The CDR3 loop is CASSVDRGETQYF. In DNA form, the CDR3 reads TGTGCTAGCAGCGTTGACAGGGGGGAGACCCAGTACTTC. The variable domain in full, with the rest retrieved from reference TRBV7-7 and TRBJ2-5, is GAGVSQSPRYKVTKRGQDVTLRCDPISSHATLYWYQQALGQGPEFLTYFNYEAQPDKSGLPSDRFSAERPEGSISTLTIQRTEQRDSAMYRCASSVDRGETQYFGPGTRLLVL.

This chain connects TRBV5-5 to TRBJ2-1; 10 bases are shared with TRBD2. The trim removed 4 bases at V and 0 bases at J, leaving 10 bases unmatched. There are 18 residues in the CDR3. Germline CDR1 reads SGHKS; CDR2 reads YYEKEE (reference sequence). CDR3 loop: CASSGRTSGYSSYNEQFF. CDR3 bases: TGTGCCAGCAGCGGGAGGACTAGCGGTTATAGCTCCTACAATGAGCAGTTCTTC.

This sequence joins TRBV14 and TRBJ2-7, with 11 bases that match TRBD2. The CDR3 extends over 15 amino acids. V lost 1 base, J lost 3 bases, and 2 bases stayed unmatched. In germline, CDR1 is SGHDN, CDR2 FVKESK. CDR3 sequence (DNA): TGTGCCAGCAGCCAAGCACTAGCGGGAGTCTACGAGCAGTACTTC. Amino acids: CASSQALAGVYEQYF. Supplemented by reference TRBV14 and TRBJ2-7, the full variable domain reads EAGVTQFPSHSVIEKGQTVTLRCDPISGHDNLYWYRRVMGKEIKFLLHFVKESKQDESGMPNNRFLAERTGGTYSTLKVQPAELEDSGVYFCASSQALAGVYEQYFGPGTRLTVT.

On this clone: At one of its ends the junction is not consistent with the germline gene, which may arise from a read error. The gene calls are TRBV25-1 and TRBJ2-1; TRBD2 aligns across 11 bases. The CDR3 has 13 amino acids. Germline V gene data show CDR1 as MGHDK and CDR2 as SYGVNS. CDR3 sequence (DNA): TGTGCCAGCAGTGCCCCACTAGCGGGGGCCTCCGTCTTC. This gives the protein CASSAPLAGASVF.

V is TRBV27 and J is TRBJ2-1, with 9 bases matching TRBD2. The V segment lost 2 bases and the J segment 4 bases; nucleotides outside the gene matches: 6. The CDR3 is 16 amino acids. Germline CDR1 MNHEY, CDR2 SMNVEV (reference sequence). This CDR3 reads CASSLRGTSRYNEQFF. The CDR3 DNA reads as TGTGCCAGCAGTTTACGCGGGACTAGCAGATACAATGAGCAGTTCTTC.

The J gene is TRBJ2-1, the V gene TRBV9, with 7 positions matching TRBD1. J was trimmed by 0 bases and V by 1 base; bases with no gene match: 4. The CDR3 extends over 16 amino acids. CDR1 is SGDLS and CDR2 is YYNGEE in the germline V gene. The CDR3 is CASSVTGTDSYNEQFF. The CDR3 nucleotides read TGTGCCAGCAGCGTAACCGGGACAGACTCCTACAATGAGCAGTTCTTC.

This clone was found a few times. The rearrangement links TRBV25-1 to TRBJ1-1, with 9 bases matching TRBD1. The CDR3 totals 15 residues. The V segment lost 5 bases and the J segment 3 bases; nucleotides outside the gene matches: 7. CDR1 is MGHDK, CDR2 SYGVNS, per germline. DNA of the CDR3: TGTGCCAGCAGTCGGGTGACAGGGGGGGACACTGAAGCTTTCTTT. Protein: CASSRVTGGDTEAFF.

Worth noting for this clone: A junction boundary mismatches the germline segment, possibly from a read error. The chain recombines TRBV7-7 with TRBJ2-2; TRBD1 aligns across 9 bases. Germline V gene sequence: CDR1 SSHAT, CDR2 FNYEAQ (reference sequence). The CDR3 consists of 14 residues. CDR3 amino acids: CASSRDRVSGELFF. CDR3 nucleotides: TGTGCTAGCAGCAGGGACAGGGTTTCCGGGGAGCTGTTTTTT.

The J gene is TRBJ1-1, the V gene TRBV19; D remains unclear. CDR3 length equals 13 residues. V was clipped by 7 bases and J by 1 base, with 10 bases between them. Germline values: CDR1 LNHDA, CDR2 SQIVND (reference sequence). CDR3 sequence reads: CASTRGGNTEAFF. In DNA form, the CDR3 reads TGTGCCAGTACCCGGGGTGGGAACACTGAAGCTTTCTTT.

This clone is a singleton in its sample. This chain joins TRBV5-4 and TRBJ2-5; 11 nucleotides align to TRBD2. Losses at the gene ends were 5 bases for V and 9 bases for J; bases not matched to a gene: 9. CDR1 is SGHNT, CDR2 YYREEE, per germline (reference sequence). The CDR3 has 14 amino acids. CDR3 loop: CASSPGLAASPQYF. DNA for the CDR3: TGTGCCAGCAGTCCGGGACTAGCGGCCAGTCCCCAGTACTTC. Using reference TRBV5-4 and TRBJ2-5 for the parts outside the CDR3, the full variable domain is ETGVTQSPTHLIKTRGQQVTLRCSSQSGHNTVSWYQQALGQGPQFIFQYYREEENGRGNFPPRFSGLQFPNYSSELNVNALELDDSALYLCASSPGLAASPQYFGPGTRLLVL.

The CDR3: CASRRQGGDYGYTF. CDR3 nucleotides: TGCGCCAGCAGGAGACAGGGGGGCGACTATGGCTACACCTTC. The chain recombines TRBV4-1 with TRBJ1-2; 9 nucleotides match TRBD1. The CDR3 consists of 14 residues. Trimming removed 6 bases from V and 3 bases from J; junction bases left unmatched: 5. The V gene's germline CDR1 is MGHRA and CDR2 YSYEKL.

V is TRBV5-4 and J is TRBJ2-5; 7 bases are shared with TRBD1. The end of the DNA fits TRBJ2-7 better, so the J call may be wrong. The CDR3 has 13 amino acids. CDR1 is SGHNT and CDR2 is YYREEE in the germline V gene (reference sequence). CDR3: CASSFGTAYEQYF. The CDR3 bases are TGTGCCAGCAGCTTCGGGACAGCCTACGAGCAGTACTTC.

The J gene is TRBJ2-5, the V gene TRBV5-1; 7 nucleotides line up with TRBD2. Germline CDR1 is SGHRS and CDR2 is YFSETQ. V dropped 3 bases and J dropped 5; count of bases not matched to a gene: 10. The CDR3 consists of 15 residues. CDR3 loop: CASSSNGGSFETQYF. CDR3 sequence (DNA): TGCGCCAGCAGCTCGAATGGCGGGAGTTTTGAGACCCAGTACTTC.

A few counts support this clone. The chain is built from TRBV5-1 and TRBJ2-5; a possible D gene is TRBD2 (5 bases). The V gene lost 6 bases and the J gene lost 5 bases, with 17 bases spanning the gap. Germline CDR1 and CDR2: SGHRS and YFSETQ. The CDR3 is 14 residues long. The CDR3 DNA reads TGCGCCAGCAACGAGGGATCCACCCAGGAGACCCAGTACTTC. Protein: CASNEGSTQETQYF.

This clone was seen once. This rearrangement joins TRBV2 to TRBJ1-1; D is perhaps TRBD1 (5 bases). Trimming cost V 4 bases and J 4 bases, with 10 bases left between them. This CDR3 region has 13 residues. Per germline, CDR1 SNHLY and CDR2 FYNNEI. CDR3 protein: CASSGTTGTEAFF. The CDR3 bases are TGTGCCAGCAGTGGCACTACAGGCACTGAAGCTTTCTTT.

The chain combines TRBV4-1 with TRBJ2-3; 8 bases agree with TRBD1. The CDR3 loop spans 15 amino acids. The V gene end was trimmed by 2 bases and the J gene end by 5 bases; junction bases not matched to a gene: 6. Germline V gene data show CDR1 as MGHRA and CDR2 as YSYEKL. CDR3 loop: CASSQLTGEQDTQYF. As DNA, the CDR3 is TGCGCCAGCAGCCAATTGACAGGGGAGCAAGATACGCAGTATTTT.

The rearrangement links TRBV7-2 to TRBJ2-7, with 11 positions matching TRBD2. Trimming cost V 4 bases and J 6 bases; bases outside gene matches: 5. Germline V gene sequence: CDR1 SGHTA, CDR2 FQGNSA. The CDR3 contains 14 residues. The CDR3 DNA reads TGTGCCAGCAGCTCCGCACTAGCGGGGGTCGAGCAGTACTTC. It translates to CASSSALAGVEQYF.

V gene TRBV27 combines with J gene TRBJ2-2, with 7 bases fitting TRBD1. This CDR3 has 15 amino acids. After removal of 7 bases from V and 3 bases from J, the junction contained 8 bases not matched to a gene. CDR1 and CDR2 (germline): MNHEY, SMNVEV (reference sequence). CDR3 nucleotide sequence: TGTGCCAGCAAGAGCGACAGGGTATACACCGGGGAGCTGTTTTTT. It translates to CASKSDRVYTGELFF.

The CDR3 coding sequence is TGTGCCAGCAGCGCCACAGGGGACATTCAGTACTTC. It codes for CASSATGDIQYF. This sequence joins TRBV9 and TRBJ2-4; TRBD1 matches 7 bases. From germline, CDR1 is SGDLS and CDR2 YYNGEE. V was pared by 3 bases and J by 8 bases, with 2 bases of the junction left unmatched. The CDR3 totals 12 residues.

V gene TRBV10-2 combines with J gene TRBJ2-3; TRBD2 might be the D (6 bases). V was cut by 7 bases and J by 2 bases, with 13 bases left in between. Germline V lookup: CDR1 WSHSY, CDR2 SAAADI. The CDR3 is made up of 14 amino acids. In nucleotides, the CDR3 is TGCGCCAGCACCCCTAGCGCATACACAGATACGCAGTATTTT. Amino acid sequence: CASTPSAYTDTQYF.

This chain links TRBV4-2 with TRBJ1-3; 7 nucleotides align to TRBD1. With V trimmed by 4 bases and J by 4 bases, 16 bases remained unmatched. CDR1 LGHNA and CDR2 YNFKEQ come from the germline V gene. The CDR3 extends over 18 amino acids. CDR3: CASSRDFPPTGRGNTIYF. CDR3 nucleotide sequence: TGTGCCAGCAGCCGCGACTTTCCCCCGACAGGGAGGGGAAACACCATATATTTT.

The chain is built from TRBV7-9 and TRBJ2-5; perhaps TRBD1 as D (6 bases). The end of the DNA fits TRBJ2-7 better, so the J call may be wrong. In germline, CDR1 is SEHNR, CDR2 FQNEAQ (reference sequence). There are 13 residues in the CDR3. CDR3 DNA: TGTGCCAGCAGCTTAACAGGGACCTACGAGCAGTACTTC. This sequence encodes CASSLTGTYEQYF.

This clone was counted only a few times. The V gene is TRBV7-9, the J gene TRBJ1-2; 8 nucleotides align to TRBD1. This CDR3 is built from 14 residues. The germline gives CDR1 SEHNR, CDR2 FQNEAQ (reference sequence). V lost 1 base and J lost 8; bases outside the gene matches: 6. The CDR3 spells CASSLEGQGEGYTF. CDR3 nucleotide sequence: TGTGCCAGCAGCTTAGAAGGACAGGGCGAAGGCTACACCTTC.

This chain uses TRBV4-1 with TRBJ1-5, with a possible D match to TRBD1 (6 bases). The CDR3 loop spans 14 amino acids. V gave up 4 bases and J gave up 3 bases, with 10 bases separating them. CDR1 is MGHRA and CDR2 is YSYEKL in the germline V gene. The chain's CDR3 is CASSLGHFNQPQHF. DNA for the CDR3: TGCGCCAGCAGCCTGGGACATTTCAATCAGCCCCAGCATTTT.

The V and J genes are TRBV27 and TRBJ2-7; 11 nucleotides agree with TRBD2. In germline, CDR1 is MNHEY, CDR2 SMNVEV (reference sequence). The CDR3 runs 15 residues. The junction had 2 bases not matched to a gene; V was cut back by 0 bases and J by 4 bases. CDR3 protein: CASSLSSSGRYEQYF. The CDR3 nucleotides read TGTGCCAGCAGTTTATCTTCTAGCGGGAGGTACGAGCAGTACTTC.

This chain connects TRBV30 to TRBJ2-3; 8 nucleotides match TRBD2. The CDR3 is made up of 15 amino acids. Germline-derived CDR1 and CDR2 are GTSNPN and SVGIG (reference sequence). The J segment lost 3 bases and the V segment lost 3 bases, leaving 8 bases of the junction unmatched. The CDR3 nucleotides are TGTGCCTGGAGAAGGGTACGGGAGGGAACAGATACGCAGTATTTT. Translation gives CAWRRVREGTDTQYF.

The chain carries TRBV12-2 and TRBJ2-7; the table's D call TRBD2 went unverified against the DNA. TRBV12-2 is deemed a pseudogene. This CDR3 has 13 residues. The CDR3 loop is CARGPHLSYEQYF. DNA for the CDR3: TGTGCACGAGGTCCCCACCTATCCTACGAGCAGTACTTC.

V and J are TRBV15 and TRBJ1-2; D possibly corresponds to TRBD1 (6 bases). V dropped 6 bases and J dropped 8 bases, with 13 bases sitting between them. The germline V gene encodes CDR1 LNHNV and CDR2 YYDKDF (reference sequence). The CDR3 totals 12 residues. This chain's CDR3 is CATSSGEGGYTF. DNA for the CDR3: TGTGCCACCAGTTCAGGGGAAGGCGGCTACACCTTC.

The chain carries TRBV5-6 and TRBJ2-7; D not resolved. The V gene's germline CDR1 is SGHDT and CDR2 YYEEEE. The CDR3 is made up of 12 amino acids. Trimming removed 0 bases at V and 4 bases at J, with 5 bases between. The CDR3 spells CASSLGAYEQYF. The DNA of the CDR3 is TGTGCCAGCAGCTTGGGGGCATACGAGCAGTACTTC.

The V call is TRBV29-1, the J call TRBJ2-3, with D possibly matching TRBD2 (6 bases). This CDR3 has 16 residues. Germline V gives CDR1 SQVTM, CDR2 ANQGSEA. V was clipped by 0 bases and J by 1 base, with 14 bases between them. DNA of the CDR3: TGCAGCGTTGAAGACTCACGAGGAGGGGGCACAGATACGCAGTATTTT. Translation gives CSVEDSRGGGTDTQYF.